This T cell receptor beta chain was sequenced during a study of cytomegalovirus exposure and HLA in healthy donors. Germline CDR1 is SGDLS and CDR2 is YYNGEE. With 2 bases clipped from V and 0 bases from J, the junction kept 4 bases outside the gene matches. This CDR3 spans 17 amino acids. With 60 Vbeta and 13 Jbeta primers, the PCR was carried out. Using immunoSEQ multiplex PCR, the repertoire was profiled, and TCRdb retains in-frame clones only, with some absent. The table shows around 150,000 clones, with about four fifths occurring only once. V and J are TRBV9 and TRBJ2-4, with TRBD2 identical over 11 bases. This receptor was taken from a human donor in good health. Sequencing input: PBMCs. CDR3: CASSVGTSGIAKNIQYF. CDR3 DNA sequence: TGTGCCAGCAGCGTGGGGACTAGCGGAATAGCCAAAAACATTCAGTACTTC.